This entry is about one T cell receptor (beta chain). Germline CDR1 is LNHDA and CDR2 is SQIVND (reference sequence). The CDR3 covers 16 residues. Between the trimmed V and J ends, which lost 5 bases and 5 bases, there was a span of 19 bases. This specimen belongs to a study of blood T cell repertoires in COVID-19. Study-level background: Spain, Italy and the United States supplied samples that represented acute and convalescent COVID-19. From T cells, B-cell-depleted T cells, or PBMCs came the material, which was cDNA or gDNA.

TCRdb's table, derived via immunoSEQ multiplex PCR, lists solely in-frame clones and lacks some. Here the sample spans nearly 350,000 clones, around 87% being singletons. Seattle participants joined during active infection and were tracked over time. This sequence joins TRBV19 and TRBJ2-4; D is uncertain. Sequencing used peripheral blood. The TCR was taken from a woman in her forties or fifties with COVID-19, enrolled during active disease. The CDR3 region has the DNA TGTGCCAGTAGTTCAGGTCGGCCCTCATTCGAAAACATTCAGTACTTC. Protein product: CASSSGRPSFENIQYF.